This TCR beta chain was identified during a study of blood T cell repertoires in COVID-19. The authors' processing: Using reference gene primer amplification, nucleated cell counts were estimated. Sequencing used immunoSEQ multiplex PCR; TCRdb keeps in-frame clones, though not all of them. From that table come the V and J calls and clone size; the DNA was used to work out D and trimming. The sample comprises 55,000 to 80,000 clones, about 73% of which are singletons, and 28% rests with the top ten. This CDR3 has 16 residues. After removal of 2 bases from V and 1 base from J, the junction contained 6 bases not matched to a gene. Per the germline V gene, CDR1 is SGHVS and CDR2 is FQNEAQ.

The receptor was isolated from a woman of 80 years or more with acute or convalescent COVID-19. Sequencing was performed on peripheral blood. The gene calls are TRBV7-8 and TRBJ2-5, with 8 positions matching TRBD2. CDR3: CASSLSLTSAQETQYF. CDR3 DNA: TGTGCCAGCAGCTTAAGTTTGACTAGCGCCCAAGAGACCCAGTACTTC.